These 20 T cell receptor beta chains share one sample of origin, sequenced in a study of Ad26.COV2.S vaccination and SARS-CoV-2 variants. The treatment is: 19 received Ad26.COV2.S at low or high dose, single or two shots; roughly five received placebo; per-sample allocation not given. All samples were drawn on day 63, counting from the first vaccine or placebo injection. Using immunoSEQ multiplex PCR, the repertoire was profiled, and TCRdb retains in-frame clones only, with some absent. Of 350,000 to 500,000 clones in the sample, 75% to 90% were seen once. This specimen was peripheral blood, taken in a trial of Ad26.COV2.S vaccine versus placebo. The receptors were sampled from a person between 18 and 59 years old who received the Ad26.COV2.S COVID-19 vaccine or a placebo.

This clone occurred many times. J is TRBJ1-2 and V is TRBV4-3; D uncertain. V lost 3 bases and J lost 2, with 10 bases in between. Germline V gene data show CDR1 as LGHNA and CDR2 as YSLEER. The CDR3 has 14 amino acids. The chain's CDR3 is CASSHLTGNYGYTF. DNA of the CDR3: TGCGCCAGCAGCCACTTGACCGGCAACTATGGCTACACCTTC.

This clone occurred a few times. The chain joins TRBV6-5 to TRBJ1-3; 7 bases align to TRBD1. Trimming at V came to 10 bases and at J to 4 bases, leaving 13 bases not matched to a gene. The CDR3 has 15 amino acids. Per the germline V gene, CDR1 is MNHEY and CDR2 is SVGAGI. CDR3 sequence (DNA): TGTGCCACGACCCTAACAGGGGTGGGAGGAAACACCATATATTTT. Encoded protein: CATTLTGVGGNTIYF.

The sample holds a few counts of this clone. The chain recombines TRBV4-3 with TRBJ2-7; D unclear. Per germline, CDR1 LGHNA and CDR2 YSLEER. V lost 0 bases to trimming and J lost 3 bases, with 9 bases between them. The CDR3 loop spans 14 amino acids. The CDR3 DNA reads TGCGCCAGCAGCCAAGACGGGTGGAGCTACGAGCAGTACTTC. This codes for CASSQDGWSYEQYF.

This CDR3 is CASSLGSSVNNEQFF. CDR3 nucleotide sequence: TGCGCCAGCAGCCTGGGGTCTAGCGTAAACAATGAGCAGTTCTTC. The chain recombines TRBV5-1 with TRBJ2-1; D may be TRBD2 (6 bases). From germline, CDR1 is SGHRS and CDR2 YFSETQ. This CDR3 has 15 amino acids. V was trimmed by 4 bases and J by 5 bases, leaving 16 bases between them. Together with reference TRBV5-1 and TRBJ2-1, the CDR3 gives the full variable domain: KAGVTQTPRYLIKTRGQQVTLSCSPISGHRSVSWYQQTPGQGLQFLFEYFSETQRNKGNFPGRFSGRQFSNSRSEMNVSTLELGDSALYLCASSLGSSVNNEQFFGPGTRLTVL.

The chain uses TRBV6-2 or TRBV6-3 and TRBJ2-1; 14 bases match TRBD2. Germline CDR1 reads MNHEY; CDR2 reads SVGEGT. This CDR3 comprises 16 residues. V dropped 2 bases and J dropped 6; count of bases not matched to a gene: 3. The CDR3 DNA follows: TGTGCCAGCAGTTACCTCGGACTAGCGGGGGGCAATGAGCAGTTCTTC. Translation: CASSYLGLAGGNEQFF.

V and J are TRBV27 and TRBJ1-2; no reliable D call. Per the germline V gene, CDR1 is MNHEY and CDR2 is SMNVEV (reference sequence). The CDR3 length is 13 residues. The V gene lost 1 base and the J gene lost 8 bases, with 11 bases spanning the gap. CDR3 residues: CASSLFGVGGYTF. CDR3 nucleotide sequence: TGTGCCAGCAGTTTATTCGGGGTGGGGGGCTACACCTTC.

Concerning this clone itself: The same CDR3 can be traced to other DNA sequences in this sample. The chain employs TRBV12-3 or TRBV12-4 and TRBJ1-2, with TRBD1 matching 8 bases. Trimming at V came to 3 bases and at J to 4 bases, leaving 1 base not matched to a gene. The CDR3 totals 13 residues. The CDR3 loop is CASSLGQVYGYTF. The CDR3 DNA follows: TGTGCCAGCAGTTTGGGACAGGTCTATGGCTACACCTTC.

V and J are TRBV7-9 and TRBJ2-4; D not certain. V lost 2 bases, J lost 3 bases, and 23 bases lay in between. This CDR3 comprises 19 residues. Germline lookup yields CDR1 SEHNR and CDR2 FQNEAQ (reference sequence). The CDR3 bases are TGTGCCAGCAGCTTATTCGGCGGTCCAACCTTGGATTACAAAAACATTCAGTACTTC. Protein sequence: CASSLFGGPTLDYKNIQYF.

The V and J genes are TRBV5-8 and TRBJ1-5; D may be TRBD1 (5 bases). Germline V lookup: CDR1 SGHTS, CDR2 YDEGEE. The CDR3 has 15 residues. Trimming shortened V by 0 bases and J by 3 bases, and 10 bases separated the two germline ends. The CDR3 region is CASSLDGTTNQPQHF. CDR3 sequence (DNA): TGTGCCAGCAGCTTGGACGGGACCACCAATCAGCCCCAGCATTTT. Looking up the rest from reference TRBV5-8 and TRBJ1-5 gives the full variable domain: EAGVTQSPTHLIKTRGQQATLRCSPISGHTSVYWYQQALGLGLQFLLWYDEGEERNRGNFPPRFSGRQFPNYSSELNVNALELEDSALYLCASSLDGTTNQPQHFGDGTRLSIL.

The chain combines TRBV28 with TRBJ1-6; no reliable D call. Trimming removed 5 bases from V and 8 bases from J, with 16 bases in between. There are 15 residues in the CDR3. Germline V lookup: CDR1 MDHEN, CDR2 SYDVKM. This CDR3 is CASSNRPPWDSPLHF. The CDR3 DNA is TGTGCCAGCAGTAACCGACCACCTTGGGATTCACCCCTCCACTTT.

The chain links TRBV28 to TRBJ2-3, with 10 bases fitting TRBD2. Germline assignment: CDR1 MDHEN and CDR2 SYDVKM. The length of the CDR3 is 14 residues. V trimming: 4 bases; J trimming: 5 bases; junction bases outside the gene matches: 3. This CDR3 reads CASSSRTSGDTQYF. The CDR3 bases are TGTGCCAGCAGTTCTCGGACTAGCGGAGATACGCAGTATTTT.

The chain joins TRBV5-1 to TRBJ2-5; 12 nucleotides line up with TRBD2. The CDR3 has 16 residues. V dropped 2 bases and J dropped 4; count of bases not matched to a gene: 6. The germline gives CDR1 SGHRS, CDR2 YFSETQ. The CDR3 reads CASSLTGLAGGETQYF. The CDR3 nucleotides are TGCGCCAGCAGCTTAACGGGACTAGCGGGCGGAGAGACCCAGTACTTC.

The chain is built from TRBV5-1 and TRBJ1-1; a possible D gene is TRBD1 (6 bases). Germline assignment: CDR1 SGHRS and CDR2 YFSETQ. V shed 1 base and J shed 7 bases, with 17 bases lying between them. The CDR3 consists of 15 residues. The CDR3 reads CASSLLHPGEGEAFF. The CDR3 DNA is TGCGCCAGCAGCTTGTTACATCCAGGGGAAGGTGAAGCTTTCTTT.

J is TRBJ2-7 and V is TRBV15; possibly TRBD1 or TRBD2 for D (5 bases each). Deletions cut 0 bases from V and 5 bases from J, with 17 bases between. This CDR3 comprises 16 residues. The V gene's germline CDR1 is LNHNV and CDR2 YYDKDF (reference sequence). The CDR3 DNA follows: TGTGCCACCAGCAGAGAGGGGGAAGGCAGGGAGAACGAGCAGTACGTC. Translating it yields CATSREGEGRENEQYV.

The gene calls are TRBV5-1 and TRBJ1-5, with TRBD1 matching 7 bases. V lost 0 bases, J lost 1 base, and 10 bases stayed unmatched. This CDR3 comprises 18 residues. Per germline, CDR1 SGHRS and CDR2 YFSETQ. The CDR3 DNA sequence: TGCGCCAGCAGCTTGGACCCCCGGGACAGACTGAGCAATCAGCCCCAGCATTTT. Its translation: CASSLDPRDRLSNQPQHF.

J is TRBJ1-2 and V is TRBV5-6; tentatively, D is TRBD1 (5 bases). The V gene lost 4 bases and the J gene lost 5 bases, with 18 bases spanning the gap. This CDR3 has 15 residues. In germline, CDR1 is SGHDT, CDR2 YYEEEE. The CDR3 sequence: CASSLGTARTYGYTF. CDR3 bases: TGTGCCAGCAGCCTAGGGACGGCCAGAACTTATGGCTACACCTTC.

V gene TRBV10-3 combines with J gene TRBJ2-3; 8 positions match TRBD2. The junction had 23 bases not matched to a gene; V was cut back by 6 bases and J by 3 bases. Germline-derived CDR1 and CDR2 are ENHRY and SYGVKD. This CDR3 comprises 20 residues. The CDR3 sequence: CAISRGGPGTIRGFTDTQYF. Here the CDR3 DNA reads TGTGCCATCAGCCGGGGGGGGCCTGGGACCATTCGGGGTTTTACAGATACGCAGTATTTT.

CDR3 DNA sequence: TGTGCCAGCAGCGTGGGCGCGAACACCGGGGAGCTGTTTTTT. The encoded protein is CASSVGANTGELFF. The chain joins TRBV11-2 to TRBJ2-2; D is uncertain. In germline, CDR1 is SGHAT, CDR2 FQNNGV. V was clipped by 5 bases and J by 0 bases, with 7 bases between them. CDR3 length: 14 residues.

The gene calls are TRBV5-4 and TRBJ1-1; TRBD1 is a possible D gene (5 bases). Per germline, CDR1 SGHNT and CDR2 YYREEE (reference sequence). With 5 bases removed from V and 0 bases from J, the gap between germline ends came to 17 bases. The CDR3 covers 16 residues. CDR3 nucleotide sequence: TGTGCCAGCAGGTATGATCCGGGACCCATGAACACTGAAGCTTTCTTT. Protein: CASRYDPGPMNTEAFF.

The chain carries TRBV4-1 and TRBJ2-7, with D possibly called TRBD1 or TRBD2 (5 bases each). With 0 bases removed from V and 3 bases from J, the gap between germline ends came to 15 bases. The CDR3 loop spans 16 amino acids. Germline V lookup: CDR1 MGHRA, CDR2 YSYEKL. The CDR3 nucleotides read TGCGCCAGCAGCCAAGATTCCTGGGGCGAGGGCTACGAGCAGTACTTC. Translated, it gives CASSQDSWGEGYEQYF.